This TCR beta chain is drawn from a study of blood T cell repertoires in COVID-19. The overall study: Specimens from acute and convalescent COVID-19 originated in the United States, Italy and Spain. T cells, B-cell-depleted T cells, or PBMCs supplied cDNA or gDNA.

Per the study methods: Reference gene primers were amplified, and this amplification served to estimate nucleated cell counts. Profiled with immunoSEQ multiplex PCR; TCRdb holds only in-frame clones, not every one. V and J calls and clone size come straight from that table; D and trimming were deduced from the DNA. The table lists 45,000 to 65,000 clones, about 90% of them singletons. Germline lookup yields CDR1 MNHEY and CDR2 SVGAGI. V lost 2 bases, J lost 5 bases, and 12 bases lay in between. The CDR3 extends over 14 amino acids. This sequence was found in an elderly man in a cohort sampled during active COVID-19. Specimen: peripheral blood. The chain employs TRBV6-5 and TRBJ1-1; the D gene is possibly TRBD1 (6 bases). This chain's CDR3 is CASSYRGEGTEAFF. In DNA form, the CDR3 reads TGTGCCAGCAGTTACAGGGGGGAGGGAACTGAAGCTTTCTTT.